This section outlines one TCR beta chain sequence together with its context. TCRdb's copy holds only in-frame clones and misses some; the assay was immunoSEQ multiplex PCR. The sample has under 80,000 clones, 85% to 95% seen once. The CDR3 covers 17 residues. This sample was taken from a study of technical replicates of blood from several donors. This chain connects TRBV21-1 to TRBJ1-2; the tabulated D call, TRBD1, remains unverified against the DNA. TRBV21-1 is listed as a pseudogene. The sequencing sample was made of T cells isolated from PBMCs. This receptor was taken from a human donor in good health. This chain's CDR3 is CASSKAPRFPRGYGYTF. The DNA for the CDR3 is TGTGCCAGCAGCAAAGCTCCACGCTTCCCCAGGGGCTATGGCTACACCTTC.